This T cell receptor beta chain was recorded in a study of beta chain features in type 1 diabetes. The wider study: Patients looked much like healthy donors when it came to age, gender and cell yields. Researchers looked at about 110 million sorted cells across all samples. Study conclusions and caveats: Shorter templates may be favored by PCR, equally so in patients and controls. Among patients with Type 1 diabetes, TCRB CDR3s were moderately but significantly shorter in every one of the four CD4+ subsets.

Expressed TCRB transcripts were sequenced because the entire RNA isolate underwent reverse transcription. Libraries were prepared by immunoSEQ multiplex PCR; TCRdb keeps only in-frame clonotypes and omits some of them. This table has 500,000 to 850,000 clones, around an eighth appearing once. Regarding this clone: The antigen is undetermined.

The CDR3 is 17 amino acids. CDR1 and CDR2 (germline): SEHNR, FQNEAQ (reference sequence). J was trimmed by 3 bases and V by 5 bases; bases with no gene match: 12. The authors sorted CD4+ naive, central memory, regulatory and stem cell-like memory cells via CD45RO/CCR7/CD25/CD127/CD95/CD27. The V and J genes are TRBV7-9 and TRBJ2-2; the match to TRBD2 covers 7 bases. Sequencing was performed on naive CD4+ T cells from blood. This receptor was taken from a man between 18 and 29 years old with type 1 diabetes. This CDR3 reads CASSPRSGNSDTGELFF. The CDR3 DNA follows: TGTGCCAGCAGCCCACGGAGCGGGAATTCCGACACCGGGGAGCTGTTTTTT.